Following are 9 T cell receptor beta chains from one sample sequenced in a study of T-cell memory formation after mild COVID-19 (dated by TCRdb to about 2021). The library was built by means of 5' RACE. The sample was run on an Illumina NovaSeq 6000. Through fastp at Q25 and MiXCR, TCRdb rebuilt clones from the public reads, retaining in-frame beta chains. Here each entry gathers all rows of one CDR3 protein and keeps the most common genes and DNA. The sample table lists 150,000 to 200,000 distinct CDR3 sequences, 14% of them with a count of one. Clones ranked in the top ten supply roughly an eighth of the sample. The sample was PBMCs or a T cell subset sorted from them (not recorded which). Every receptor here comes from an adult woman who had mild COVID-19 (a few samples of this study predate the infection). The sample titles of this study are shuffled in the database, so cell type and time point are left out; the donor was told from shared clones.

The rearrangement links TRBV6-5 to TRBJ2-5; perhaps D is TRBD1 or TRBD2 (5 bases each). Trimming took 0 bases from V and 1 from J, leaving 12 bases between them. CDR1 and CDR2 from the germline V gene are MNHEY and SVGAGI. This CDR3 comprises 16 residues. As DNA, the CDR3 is TGTGCCAGCAGTTACTCGGGGGACCTACCCCAAGAGACCCAGTACTTC. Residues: CASSYSGDLPQETQYF.

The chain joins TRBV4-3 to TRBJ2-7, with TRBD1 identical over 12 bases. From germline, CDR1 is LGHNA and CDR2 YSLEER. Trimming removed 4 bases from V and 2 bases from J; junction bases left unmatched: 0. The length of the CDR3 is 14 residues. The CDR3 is CASSRDRGPYEQYF. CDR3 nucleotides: TGCGCCAGCAGCCGGGACAGGGGGCCCTACGAGCAGTACTTC.

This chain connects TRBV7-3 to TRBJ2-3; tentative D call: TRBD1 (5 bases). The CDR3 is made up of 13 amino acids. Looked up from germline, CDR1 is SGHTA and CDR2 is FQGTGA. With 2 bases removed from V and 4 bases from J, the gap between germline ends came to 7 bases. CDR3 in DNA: TGTGCCAGCAGCTTACAGGGCGCAGATACGCAGTATTTT. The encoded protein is CASSLQGADTQYF.

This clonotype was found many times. This chain's CDR3 is CASSQDRGGQYF. The CDR3 region has the DNA TGTGCCAGCAGCCAAGATCGAGGGGGCCAGTACTTC. The rearrangement joins TRBV3-1 to TRBJ2-5; maybe TRBD1 (6 bases). This CDR3 comprises 12 residues. V dropped 0 bases and J dropped 10 bases, with 9 bases sitting between them. CDR1 and CDR2 from the germline V gene are LGHDT and YNNKEL (reference sequence).

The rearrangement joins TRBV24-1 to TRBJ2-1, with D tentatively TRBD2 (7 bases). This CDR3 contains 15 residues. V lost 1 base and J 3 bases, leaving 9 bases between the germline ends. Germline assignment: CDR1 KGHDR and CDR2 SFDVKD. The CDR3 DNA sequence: TGTGCCACCAGTGATTTAGGGGGGGTCTACAATGAGCAGTTCTTC. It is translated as CATSDLGGVYNEQFF.

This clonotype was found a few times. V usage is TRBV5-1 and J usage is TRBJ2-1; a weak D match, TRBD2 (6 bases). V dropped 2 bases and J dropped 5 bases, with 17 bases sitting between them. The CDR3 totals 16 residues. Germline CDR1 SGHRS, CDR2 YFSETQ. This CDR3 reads CASSLVGGTDNNEQFF. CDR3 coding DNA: TGCGCCAGCAGCTTAGTTGGGGGGACGGACAACAATGAGCAGTTCTTC.

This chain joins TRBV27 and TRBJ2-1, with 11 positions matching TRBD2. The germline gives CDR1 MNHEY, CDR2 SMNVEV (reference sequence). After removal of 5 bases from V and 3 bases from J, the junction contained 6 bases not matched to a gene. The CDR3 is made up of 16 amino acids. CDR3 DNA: TGTGCCAGCAGTCCGAAACTAGCGGGGGTCTACAATGAGCAGTTCTTC. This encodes CASSPKLAGVYNEQFF.

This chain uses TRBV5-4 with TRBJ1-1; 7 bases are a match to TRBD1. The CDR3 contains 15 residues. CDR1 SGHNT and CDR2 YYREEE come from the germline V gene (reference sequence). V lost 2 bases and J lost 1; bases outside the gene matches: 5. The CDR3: CASSFIDRANTEAFF. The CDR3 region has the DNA TGTGCCAGCAGCTTCATTGACAGGGCGAACACTGAAGCTTTCTTT.

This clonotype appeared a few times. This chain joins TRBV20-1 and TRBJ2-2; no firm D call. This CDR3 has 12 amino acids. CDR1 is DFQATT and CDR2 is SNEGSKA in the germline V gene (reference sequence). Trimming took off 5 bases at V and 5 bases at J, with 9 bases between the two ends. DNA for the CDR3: TGCAGTGCTGGCCCTTATACCGGGGAGCTGTTTTTT. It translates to CSAGPYTGELFF.